The 12 T cell receptor beta chains below all came from one sample that was sequenced in a study of tumor-infiltrating lymphocytes in primary liver carcinoma. Without any cell sorting, roughly 20-32 mg of bulk tissue yielded co-extracted RNA and DNA. Making TCR beta cDNA involved approximately 480 ng total RNA and a constant-region primer. Slightly modified ARM-PCR served as the procedure for the TCR beta libraries. These libraries came from three rounds of nested multiplex PCR. Running about 11 cycles apiece, the first two PCR rounds relied on TRBV1-TRBV30 forward primers together with a C-beta reverse primer. One entry per CDR3 protein, called by TCRdb with MiXCR from the multiplex PCR reads. The sample gives 95,000 to 150,000 distinct CDR3 sequences, about 59% of which show up once; around 9.3% is in the top ten. The sequenced sample consisted of liver tumor tissue from sampling region 1. Subset: tumor region T1, superior pole. The receptors come from a woman aged 55 to 70 with primary liver carcinoma and hepatitis B virus infection.

In this sample, this clonotype turned up many times. V is TRBV29-1 and J is TRBJ2-1; the D is unclear. V shed 4 bases and J shed 10 bases, with 17 bases lying between them. This CDR3 region has 13 residues. Germline V gene lookup returns CDR1 SQVTM and CDR2 ANQGSEA. The CDR3 protein is CSVGRIGSGEQFF. The CDR3 DNA sequence: TGCAGCGTTGGACGGATTGGTTCTGGGGAGCAGTTCTTC.

The chain uses TRBV6-1 and TRBJ2-3, with a weak D call TRBD1 (6 bases). Germline CDR1 and CDR2: MNHNS and SASEGT. V gave up 5 bases and J gave up 2 bases, with 29 bases separating them. The CDR3 contains 20 residues. The CDR3 sequence is CASSRHSVSLSGAITDTQYF. CDR3 nucleotide sequence: TGTGCCAGCAGTCGACATAGCGTGAGCTTATCAGGGGCGATCACAGATACGCAGTATTTT.

This clonotype was recorded many times. The chain combines TRBV29-1 with TRBJ2-7; 8 bases line up with TRBD2. Germline V lookup: CDR1 SQVTM, CDR2 ANQGSEA. The CDR3 has 12 residues. V gave up 4 bases and J gave up 2 bases; unmatched junction bases: 1. Written as DNA, the CDR3 is TGCAGCGTTGCGGGACTAGCCTACGAGCAGTACTTC. Amino acid sequence: CSVAGLAYEQYF.

This clonotype came up a few times. The chain links TRBV28 to TRBJ1-6; D is uncertain. The germline CDR1 and CDR2 sequences are MDHEN and SYDVKM. The CDR3 runs to 14 residues. Trimming stripped 3 bases from V and 5 bases from J, with 8 bases between. The CDR3 DNA sequence: TGTGCCAGCAGTTTGTGGCAGGATAATTCACCCCTCCACTTT. It yields the protein CASSLWQDNSPLHF.

To note about this clonotype: The junction does not match germline at one end; this may be a read error. The V gene is TRBV11-2, the J gene TRBJ2-1; D gene ambiguous. Germline CDR1 reads SGHAT; CDR2 reads FQNNGV. This CDR3 spans 16 amino acids. The CDR3 reads CASSFRADSSYSEQFF. The CDR3 nucleotides are TGTGCCAGCAGCTTCCGGGCGGATAGCTCCTACAGTGAGCAATTCTTC.

A remark on this clonotype: A much larger clone differs by one base, so this may be a read error. V gene TRBV6-1 combines with J gene TRBJ2-7, with 7 nucleotides matching TRBD1. V gave up 5 bases and J gave up 4 bases; unmatched junction bases: 8. This CDR3 spans 14 amino acids. Per the germline V gene, CDR1 is MNHNS and CDR2 is SASEGT. DNA of the CDR3: TGTGCCAGCAGTATACACGGGACAGAGTACGAGCAGTACTTC. As protein: CASSIHGTEYEQYF.

Concerning this clonotype: One base away lies a much larger clone, so this may be a sequencing read error. The chain uses TRBV14 and TRBJ2-5; no clear D. CDR1 and CDR2 from the germline V gene are SGHDN and FVKESK. This CDR3 comprises 11 residues. V gave up 4 bases and J gave up 7 bases, with 7 bases separating them. The chain's CDR3 is CASSRIGTQYF. CDR3 DNA: TGTGCCAGCAGCCGAATTGGGACCCAGTACTTC.

About this clonotype: This may come from a read error, since a much larger clone is one base off. The chain is built from TRBV4-2 and TRBJ2-2; 11 bases agree with TRBD2. Germline lookup yields CDR1 LGHNA and CDR2 YNFKEQ. The length of the CDR3 is 16 residues. The J segment lost 1 base and the V segment lost 4 bases, leaving 2 bases of the junction unmatched. CDR3 amino acids: CASSRGTSGNTGELFF. The CDR3 coding sequence is TGTGCCAGCAGCCGAGGGACTAGCGGGAACACCGGGGAGCTGTTTTTT.

As to this clonotype: A much bigger clone sits one base away, suggesting this may be a read error. The chain has TRBV5-1 and TRBJ2-7; a possible D gene is TRBD1 (7 bases). CDR1 is SGHRS and CDR2 is YFSETQ in the germline V gene. The CDR3 runs 15 residues. CDR3 sequence reads: CASSRGLTGLYEQCF. The DNA for the CDR3 is TGCGCCAGCAGCCGGGGACTGACAGGGCTTTACGAGCAGTGCTTC.

This clonotype turned up a few times. The chain couples TRBV2 to TRBJ2-7, with 7 positions matching TRBD1. Germline loops: CDR1 SNHLY, CDR2 FYNNEI. J was trimmed by 4 bases and V by 6 bases; bases with no gene match: 6. There are 13 residues in the CDR3. CDR3 protein: CASRRGQRYEQYF. The DNA of the CDR3 is TGTGCCAGCAGAAGGGGACAGAGATACGAGCAGTACTTC.

Of note for this clonotype: A read error is likely, as this CDR3 ends without the conserved phenylalanine or tryptophan. The chain has TRBV11-2 and TRBJ2-3, with TRBD2 identical over 9 bases. CDR3 size: 14 residues. The germline CDR1 and CDR2 sequences are SGHAT and FQNNGV. The chain's CDR3 is CVSSPRTSVDTQYL. The CDR3 region has the DNA TGTGTCAGCAGCCCCCGGACTAGCGTGGATACGCAGTATTTA.

This clonotype was recorded at least ten times. The chain is built from TRBV5-1 and TRBJ2-7; a possible D gene is TRBD2 (6 bases). This CDR3 comprises 13 residues. The V end lost 6 bases, the J end lost 5 bases, and 15 bases lay between the germline ends. Germline V lookup: CDR1 SGHRS, CDR2 YFSETQ. The CDR3 sequence is CASTSATGDEQYF. DNA of the CDR3: TGCGCCAGCACTTCCGCCACGGGAGACGAGCAGTACTTC.